The TCR beta chain described here comes from a study of blood T cell repertoires in COVID-19. In the study overall: Specimens from acute and convalescent COVID-19 originated in the United States, Italy and Spain. From T cells, B-cell-depleted T cells, or PBMCs came the material, which was cDNA or gDNA.

This clone has only a few counts. This CDR3 contains 15 residues. Per germline, CDR1 LGHDT and CDR2 YNNKEL (reference sequence). V lost 4 bases and J lost 2, with 12 bases in between. Original processing methods: Estimated nucleated cell counts came from reference gene primer amplification. The data were produced by immunoSEQ multiplex PCR, yet TCRdb's version contains in-frame clones alone and is incomplete. That table supplies the V and J calls and clone size; D and trimming were determined from the DNA. The sample records some 350,000 clones, around 86% being singletons. The TCR comes from a human donor in a cohort sampled during active COVID-19. The specimen sequenced was peripheral blood. V usage is TRBV3-1 (or the pseudogene TRBV3-2) and J usage is TRBJ1-5; tentative D call: TRBD1 (6 bases). This CDR3 reads CASSRGGGGNQPQHF. CDR3 DNA sequence: TGTGCCAGCAGCCGAGGGGGAGGGGGCAATCAGCCCCAGCATTTT.